Listed below are T cell receptor beta chains from one sample, sequenced in a study of cytomegalovirus exposure and HLA in healthy donors. Produced via immunoSEQ multiplex PCR; TCRdb's table is partial and in-frame only. The sample lists roughly 200,000 clones; approximately 86% were seen once. The sequenced sample consisted of PBMCs. These receptor sequences come from a woman aged 30 to 39 in good health and CMV-seronegative. Both conserved end residues are part of each CDR3. Each record gives: D gene, V gene, J gene, clone size, CDR3 protein, CDR3 DNA. The D gene is left open where the match is weak. Size tells how often a clone was seen (once, few, many) or the class of an expanded clone, and some rows leave it out.

NA	TRBV6-6	TRBJ1-3	once	CASSERGEANTIYF	TGTGCCAGCAGTGAGCGGGGGGAGGCGAACACCATATATTTT
TRBD1	TRBV5-1	TRBJ2-7	few	CASSRGQPTIYEQYF	TGCGCCAGCAGCAGGGGACAGCCGACGATCTACGAGCAGTACTTC
NA	TRBV6-1	TRBJ1-3	NA	CASSEARGAGNTIYF	TGTGCCAGCAGTGAAGCGCGGGGGGCTGGAAACACCATATATTTT
NA	TRBV4-1	TRBJ1-1	NA	CASSQNLFRQVLGTEAFF	TGCGCCAGCAGCCAAAATCTCTTTAGACAGGTTCTTGGCACTGAAGCTTTCTTT
NA	TRBV7-9	TRBJ2-5	NA	CASSQRLTQETQYF	TGTGCCAGCAGCCAAAGACTCACTCAAGAGACCCAGTACTTC
NA	TRBV27	TRBJ2-1	NA	CASSLQPGYNEQFF	TGTGCCAGCAGTTTACAGCCGGGATACAATGAGCAGTTCTTC
NA	TRBV27	TRBJ2-5	NA	CAGQQQETQYF	TGTGCCGGGCAGCAACAAGAGACCCAGTACTTC
NA	TRBV15	TRBJ2-1	NA	CATSQGWAGSYNEQFF	TGTGCCACCAGCCAAGGGTGGGCGGGATCCTACAATGAGCAGTTCTTC
TRBD1	TRBV5-4	TRBJ2-2	NA	CASSLPGGTGELFF	TGTGCCAGCAGCTTGCCAGGGGGCACCGGGGAGCTGTTTTTT
TRBD2	TRBV7-2	TRBJ2-5	NA	CASSLGAGGVETQYF	TGTGCCAGCAGCTTAGGAGCGGGGGGGGTGGAGACCCAGTACTTC
NA	TRBV15	TRBJ2-7	NA	CATGYRNYEQYF	TGTGCCACTGGATACAGAAACTACGAGCAGTACTTC
TRBD1	TRBV28	TRBJ2-1	NA	CASSPRTGTDYNEQFF	TGTGCCAGCAGTCCACGCACCGGGACAGACTACAATGAGCAGTTCTTC
TRBD1	TRBV5-1	TRBJ2-1	NA	CASSPYGQGGEQFF	TGCGCCAGCAGCCCCTATGGACAGGGTGGAGAGCAGTTCTTC
NA	TRBV6-6	TRBJ1-1	NA	CASSGWYTEAFF	TGTGCCAGCAGCGGGTGGTACACTGAAGCTTTCTTT
NA	TRBV2	TRBJ2-7	NA	CASSEFDRWYEQYF	TGTGCCAGCAGTGAATTCGACAGGTGGTACGAGCAGTACTTC
NA	TRBV6-6	TRBJ2-3	NA	CASSYTAWGTDTQYF	TGTGCCAGCAGTTACACAGCCTGGGGCACAGATACGCAGTATTTT
TRBD2	TRBV5-1	TRBJ2-7	NA	CASSGTSGSAGSYEQYF	TGCGCCAGCAGCGGGACTAGCGGGAGCGCCGGGTCCTACGAGCAGTACTTC
TRBD2	TRBV27	TRBJ2-1	NA	CASSWLAGVGREQFF	TGTGCCAGCAGTTGGCTAGCGGGAGTGGGAAGGGAGCAGTTCTTC
TRBD2	TRBV6-1	TRBJ2-1	few	CASIGTSGSYEQFF	TGTGCCAGCATTGGGACTAGCGGGAGCTATGAGCAGTTCTTC
NA	TRBV4-2	TRBJ2-3	NA	CASSSDAGTQYF	TGTGCCAGCAGCTCTGACGCGGGCACGCAGTATTTT
TRBD2	TRBV5-1	TRBJ2-3	NA	CASSPAAGGPTDTQYF	TGCGCCAGCAGCCCGGCGGCGGGAGGGCCGACAGATACGCAGTATTTT
TRBD2	TRBV4-2	TRBJ2-5	NA	CASSQDRGGQETQYF	TGTGCCAGCAGCCAAGATCGCGGGGGGCAAGAGACCCAGTACTTC
NA	TRBV2	TRBJ2-5	NA	CASSDTDTQETQYF	TGTGCCAGCAGTGACACGGACACCCAAGAGACCCAGTACTTC
TRBD2	TRBV4-1	TRBJ2-7	NA	CASSHPGLADYEQYF	TGCGCCAGCAGCCACCCGGGACTAGCGGACTACGAGCAGTACTTC
NA	TRBV28	TRBJ2-3	NA	CAWGDLRTDTQYF	TGTGCCTGGGGCGACTTGAGGACAGATACGCAGTATTTT
TRBD2	TRBV30	TRBJ2-3	NA	CAWTLAGHTDTQYF	TGTGCCTGGACTTTAGCGGGGCACACAGATACGCAGTATTTT
TRBD2	TRBV13	TRBJ2-3	NA	CASSLMTSGDTQYF	TGTGCCAGCAGCTTAATGACTAGCGGAGATACGCAGTATTTT
TRBD1	TRBV5-4	TRBJ2-7	NA	CASSFHRDRSYEQYF	TGTGCCAGCAGCTTTCACCGGGACAGATCCTACGAGCAGTACTTC
NA	TRBV21-1	TRBJ1-1	once	CASSKGQGRVSEAFF	TGTGCCAGCAGCAAAGGTCAGGGCAGGGTGTCTGAAGCTTTCTTT
NA	TRBV5-4	TRBJ2-1	NA	CASSSPDRNNEQFF	TGTGCCAGCAGCTCCCCGGACAGAAACAATGAGCAGTTCTTC
NA	TRBV29-1	TRBJ2-1	NA	CIYTSRINEQFF	TGCATCTATACCTCGCGGATAAATGAGCAGTTCTTC
NA	TRBV6-1	TRBJ2-1	NA	CASSGHIGRNNHNEQFF	TGTGCCAGCAGTGGACATATCGGGAGAAACAACCACAATGAGCAGTTCTTC
NA	TRBV5-4	TRBJ2-2	once	CASSARSGFTGELFF	TGTGCCAGCAGCGCACGGTCAGGGTTCACCGGGGAGCTGTTTTTT
NA	TRBV28	TRBJ2-7	NA	CASTPSTHEQYF	TGTGCCAGCACCCCGAGCACCCACGAGCAGTACTTC
NA	TRBV6-1	TRBJ2-1	NA	CAILRVYNEQFF	TGTGCTATCCTCAGGGTTTACAATGAGCAGTTCTTC
NA	TRBV6-6	TRBJ2-7	NA	CASSCCEYEQYF	TGTGCCAGCAGCTGTTGTGAGTACGAGCAGTACTTC
TRBD1	TRBV27	TRBJ2-7	NA	CASSLSTGGHEQYF	TGTGCCAGCAGTTTATCGACAGGGGGACACGAGCAGTACTTC
NA	TRBV9	TRBJ2-1	NA	CASSPSRDEQFF	TGTGCCAGCAGCCCCTCCAGGGATGAGCAGTTCTTC
NA	TRBV28	TRBJ1-5	NA	CASSLWGGTGGIQPQHF	TGTGCCAGCAGTTTATGGGGCGGGACGGGGGGAATTCAGCCCCAGCATTTT
TRBD2	TRBV27	TRBJ2-7	NA	CASSPQGLAGGEQYF	TGTGCCAGCAGTCCCCAGGGACTAGCGGGAGGCGAGCAGTACTTC
NA	TRBV5-1	TRBJ1-5	NA	CASSSGAGVQPQHF	TGCGCCAGCAGCTCGGGAGCGGGGGTGCAGCCCCAGCATTTT
NA	TRBV7-9	TRBJ2-5	NA	CASSLNIETQYF	TGTGCCAGCAGCTTAAATATAGAGACCCAGTACTTC
NA	TRBV10-1	TRBJ2-1	NA	CAREGGLQYNEQFF	TGCGCCAGGGAAGGGGGACTACAATACAATGAGCAGTTCTTC
NA	TRBV28	TRBJ1-1	NA	CASSSGGGGYTEAFF	TGTGCCAGCAGTTCGGGGGGTGGGGGATACACTGAAGCTTTCTTT
TRBD2	TRBV9	TRBJ2-2	NA	CASSTSGGALWTGELFF	TGTGCCAGCAGTACTAGCGGGGGGGCCCTGTGGACCGGGGAGCTGTTTTTT
TRBD1	TRBV5-1	TRBJ1-2	NA	CASSEGTANYGYTF	TGCGCCAGCAGCGAAGGGACAGCCAACTATGGCTACACCTTC
NA	TRBV2	TRBJ1-2	NA	CASNREGRANYGYTF	TGTGCCAGCAATCGGGAGGGGAGGGCGAACTATGGCTACACCTTC
NA	TRBV5-1	TRBJ2-1	NA	CASSLRDSAPYNEQFF	TGCGCCAGCAGCTTGAGGGACTCGGCTCCTTACAATGAGCAGTTCTTC
NA	TRBV11-1	TRBJ2-1	NA	CASSSQGGGNEQFF	TGTGCCAGCAGCTCCCAGGGGGGCGGGAATGAGCAGTTCTTC
TRBD1	TRBV30	TRBJ1-5	NA	CAPQRTGDSNQPQHF	TGTGCTCCCCAAAGGACAGGGGACAGCAATCAGCCCCAGCATTTT
TRBD1	TRBV10-1	TRBJ1-4	once	CASGGDRVEGEKLFF	TGCGCCAGCGGGGGGGACAGGGTAGAAGGGGAAAAACTGTTTTTT